Given below is one T cell receptor beta chain in context. These data originate in a study of human thymus T cells. The thymus was resected at corrective cardiac surgery. Using immunoSEQ multiplex PCR, the repertoire was profiled, and TCRdb retains in-frame clones only, with some absent. The data hold about 78,000 clones, with nearly 98% observed a single time. This CDR3 has 15 residues. Germline V CDR1 and CDR2: SGHNT, YENEEA. J lost 5 bases, V lost 0 bases, and 4 bases had no gene match. The sequenced sample consisted of thymus tissue. The chain uses TRBV11-3 and TRBJ2-3; 8 bases align to TRBD2. The sequence derives from a boy less than two years old with a congenital heart defect but otherwise immunologically healthy. The CDR3 sequence is CASSLDGGAVDTQYF. The CDR3 bases are TGTGCCAGCAGCTTAGACGGGGGGGCTGTAGATACGCAGTATTTT.